A selection of T cell receptor beta chains follows, all from one sample in a study of shared clonotypes between healthy human individuals. Assay used: immunoSEQ multiplex PCR; TCRdb lists only in-frame clones, some missing. The sample contains 2 million to 2.5 million clones, about nine tenths of which appear only once. The specimen sequenced was naive CD4+ T cells from PBMCs. These receptors were collected from a man younger than 35 in good health. Some clones in this sample may be carry-over from other donors' samples. The CDR3 runs from the conserved cysteine through the conserved F or W. D genes are given only for firm matches. The size entry is marked missing in some rows and otherwise reads once, few, many or a size class.

TRBV5-1	NA	NA	TRBJ1-2	CASSPQGGQGRSYGYTF	TGCGCCAGCAGCCCGCAAGGTGGTCAGGGGCGGTCCTATGGCTACACCTTC
TRBV2	TRBD2	NA	TRBJ2-3	CASSRLAKDTQYF	TGTGCCAGCAGTCGACTAGCGAAAGATACGCAGTATTTT
TRBV29-1	TRBD1	NA	TRBJ1-4	CSVEGPAGGREKLFF	TGCAGCGTTGAGGGCCCAGCAGGGGGCCGGGAAAAACTGTTTTTT
TRBV7-2	TRBD2	NA	TRBJ2-7	CASSLGLADSYEQYF	TGTGCCAGCAGCCTGGGACTAGCAGACTCCTACGAGCAGTACTTC
TRBV7-9	NA	NA	TRBJ1-1	CASSLKWITENTEAFF	TGTGCCAGCAGCTTAAAGTGGATTACAGAGAACACTGAAGCTTTCTTT
TRBV11-3	NA	NA	TRBJ2-1	CASSLDWTVSGEQFF	TGTGCCAGCAGCTTAGACTGGACCGTAAGCGGTGAGCAGTTCTTC
TRBV19	TRBD1	few	TRBJ1-5	CASSIPRQGGQPQHF	TGTGCCAGTAGTATCCCTAGACAGGGCGGTCAGCCCCAGCATTTT
TRBV6-4	NA	NA	TRBJ2-3	CASSDESTDTQYF	TGTGCCAGCAGTGATGAGAGCACAGATACGCAGTATTTT
TRBV4-3	NA	once	TRBJ2-1	CASSQGGTYNEQFF	TGCGCCAGCAGCCAAGGAGGCACCTACAATGAGCAGTTCTTC
TRBV5-6	TRBD1	NA	TRBJ2-2	CASSRGQGASGELFF	TGTGCCAGCAGCCGCGGACAGGGGGCGTCCGGGGAGCTGTTTTTT
TRBV6-5	NA	NA	TRBJ1-2	CASGDGIYGYTF	TGTGCCAGCGGGGACGGAATTTATGGCTACACCTTC
TRBV27	NA	NA	TRBJ1-6	CASSLSGSASPLHF	TGTGCCAGCAGTTTATCGGGCAGCGCTTCACCCCTCCACTTT
TRBV7-2	TRBD2	NA	TRBJ2-7	CASSFSGSYEQYF	TGTGCCAGCAGCTTTAGCGGGAGCTACGAGCAGTACTTC
TRBV7-9	TRBD1	NA	TRBJ2-5	CASSSRTDRGKETQYF	TGTGCCAGCAGTTCTAGAACGGACAGGGGAAAAGAGACCCAGTACTTC
TRBV2	NA	NA	TRBJ1-5	CASSDTGSYQPQHF	TGTGCCAGCAGTGATACAGGGTCGTATCAGCCCCAGCATTTT
TRBV27	NA	NA	TRBJ1-2	CASSLYRTGTTYGYTF	TGTGCCAGCAGTTTATATAGAACAGGAACCACCTATGGCTACACCTTC
TRBV28	NA	once	TRBJ2-7	CASHTARGARYEQYF	TGTGCCAGCCACACGGCGCGCGGGGCGCGCTACGAGCAGTACTTC
TRBV18	NA	NA	TRBJ2-7	CASSPGANYEQYF	TGTGCCAGCTCACCAGGCGCCAACTACGAGCAGTACTTC
TRBV9	TRBD1	NA	TRBJ1-3	CASSVGTGGSGNTIYF	TGTGCCAGCAGCGTAGGGACAGGGGGCTCTGGAAACACCATATATTTT
TRBV2	NA	NA	TRBJ1-2	CASTTSTGANYGYTF	TGTGCCAGCACCACAAGTACAGGAGCTAACTATGGCTACACCTTC
TRBV11-2	NA	NA	TRBJ1-1	CASSLVWAARGNTEAFF	TGTGCCAGCAGCTTAGTCTGGGCTGCGAGGGGAAACACTGAAGCTTTCTTT
TRBV5-1	NA	once	TRBJ2-5	CASRRVGASETQYF	TGCGCCAGCAGGCGCGTAGGGGCCTCAGAGACCCAGTACTTC
TRBV5-1	NA	NA	TRBJ2-7	CASSLGQNYEQYF	TGCGCCAGCAGCTTGGGCCAGAACTACGAGCAGTACTTC
TRBV6-4	TRBD2	few	TRBJ2-1	CASSEMAGGHNEQFF	TGTGCCAGCAGTGAGATGGCGGGAGGACACAATGAGCAGTTCTTC
TRBV28	TRBD1	NA	TRBJ1-6	CASSPVTGGLSPLHF	TGTGCCAGCAGTCCCGTAACAGGGGGCCTTTCACCCCTCCACTTT
TRBV28	NA	NA	TRBJ2-7	CASSFGLTRAYEQYF	TGTGCCAGCAGTTTCGGGCTCACTAGGGCGTACGAGCAGTACTTC
TRBV4-3	TRBD2	NA	TRBJ2-5	CASSHSGKEETQYF	TGCGCCAGCAGCCACAGCGGGAAGGAAGAGACCCAGTACTTC
TRBV30	NA	NA	TRBJ2-6	CAWRSRSGANVLTF	TGTGCCTGGAGGAGCCGCTCTGGGGCCAACGTCCTGACTTTC
TRBV30	TRBD1	NA	TRBJ1-3	CAWSRQGQSSGNTIYF	TGTGCCTGGAGTAGACAGGGGCAAAGCTCTGGAAACACCATATATTTT
TRBV6-6	TRBD2	NA	TRBJ2-1	CASSVLAGNYNEQFF	TGTGCCAGCAGTGTCCTAGCGGGGAACTACAATGAGCAGTTCTTC
TRBV6-5	TRBD1	NA	TRBJ2-5	CASSYARDRLSETQYF	TGTGCCAGCAGTTACGCTAGGGACAGGCTATCGGAGACCCAGTACTTC
TRBV27	TRBD2	NA	TRBJ2-5	CASSRYPGLAGGAPHQETQYF	TGTGCCAGCAGCCGATACCCCGGACTAGCGGGAGGGGCACCACACCAAGAGACCCAGTACTTC
TRBV28	TRBD1	few	TRBJ1-2	CASSTPGQESYGYTF	TGTGCCAGCAGTACACCGGGACAGGAATCCTATGGCTACACCTTC
TRBV13	NA	NA	TRBJ1-1	CASSLGTWTVNTEAFF	TGTGCCAGCAGCTTAGGCACTTGGACAGTAAACACTGAAGCTTTCTTT
TRBV6-1	NA	NA	TRBJ2-2	CASSQKRSNTGELFF	TGTGCCAGCAGCCAAAAGCGCTCGAACACCGGGGAGCTGTTTTTT
TRBV28	TRBD1	NA	TRBJ1-5	CASSFNRRGNQPQHF	TGTGCCAGCAGTTTTAATCGCAGGGGGAATCAGCCCCAGCATTTT
TRBV28	TRBD1	NA	TRBJ1-2	CASSLPGQGDIYGYTF	TGTGCCAGCAGTTTACCGGGTCAGGGGGATATTTATGGCTACACCTTC
TRBV19	NA	NA	TRBJ2-7	CASSIRQTDEQYF	TGTGCCAGTAGTATTCGACAGACTGACGAGCAGTACTTC
TRBV27	TRBD1	NA	TRBJ2-7	CASSPPNRGRREQYF	TGTGCCAGCAGCCCACCAAACAGGGGGCGCCGCGAGCAGTACTTC
TRBV5-4	TRBD2	NA	TRBJ2-3	CASSSGLAGVGTDTQYF	TGTGCCAGCAGCTCGGGACTAGCGGGAGTGGGCACAGATACGCAGTATTTT
TRBV7-8	NA	once	TRBJ1-3	CASSLSDSSGNTIYF	TGTGCCAGCAGCTTATCCGACAGCTCTGGAAACACCATATATTTT
TRBV7-9	TRBD2	NA	TRBJ2-2	CASSLSGRSSGELFF	TGTGCCAGCAGCTTGAGCGGGAGGTCCTCCGGGGAGCTGTTTTTT
TRBV5-1	TRBD2	NA	TRBJ2-1	CASSLLGLAASYNEQFF	TGCGCCAGCAGCTTGTTAGGACTAGCGGCCTCCTACAATGAGCAGTTCTTC
TRBV21-1	NA	NA	TRBJ2-5	CASRIGQVGTQYF	TGTGCCAGCAGAATAGGACAGGTCGGGACCCAGTACTTC
TRBV18	NA	NA	TRBJ2-5	CASSPLAETQYF	TGTGCCAGCTCACCACTAGCAGAGACCCAGTACTTC
TRBV18	NA	few	TRBJ2-3	CASSPRGDTQYF	TGTGCCAGCTCACCACGAGGAGATACGCAGTATTTT
TRBV28	NA	NA	TRBJ1-4	CASSLGGIATNEKLFF	TGTGCCAGCAGTTTAGGCGGCATAGCAACTAATGAAAAACTGTTTTTT